These T cell receptor beta chains were read from a single sample in a study of Graves' ophthalmopathy and Graves' hyperthyroidism. In TCRdb, the multiplex PCR reads were re-called with MiXCR into one record per CDR3 protein. Among 350,000 to 450,000 distinct CDR3 sequences, around 20% were seen once, and the ten largest hold 2.5% to 3%. The material sequenced was peripheral blood. The receptor set was obtained from a woman younger than 35 with stable Graves' hyperthyroidism. CDR3s leave out the opening cysteine and the closing phenylalanine or tryptophan. A D gene is named only where the DNA matches it firmly.

V gene: TRBV20-1
D gene: TRBD2
CDR3 protein: SARVPLAGYYEQY

V gene: TRBV2
D gene: .
CDR3 protein: ASSEGQGSPLH

V gene: TRBV6-1
D gene: TRBD1
CDR3 protein: ASSPGQGVYGLEQY

V gene: TRBV7-2
D gene: TRBD1
CDR3 protein: ASSLGTGIGETQY

V gene: TRBV20-1
D gene: .
CDR3 protein: SARVRPLIQETQY

V gene: TRBV6-2/TRBV6-3
D gene: .
CDR3 protein: ASSPELDSNYGYT

V gene: TRBV11-2
D gene: TRBD2
CDR3 protein: ASSPRRASGIRGRETQY

V gene: TRBV6-5
D gene: TRBD2
CDR3 protein: ASSLGLAGDTQY

V gene: TRBV4-3
D gene: .
CDR3 protein: ASSQDSGGFYEQY

V gene: TRBV10-3
D gene: TRBD1
CDR3 protein: AISDSTVGQGWYEQY